The next 23 T cell receptor beta chains were all read from a single sample in a study of OX40 agonist ivuxolimab in advanced cancers. Data came from immunoSEQ multiplex PCR; TCRdb stores just in-frame clones and leaves some out. The sample carries 20,000 or so clones, more than 70% recorded once. Sequencing used CD4+ or CD8+ T cells sorted from blood, obtained in a trial of the OX40 agonist ivuxolimab. The source is an adult with an advanced solid tumor such as melanoma, head and neck, liver or kidney cancer.

The chain recombines TRBV4-2 with TRBJ2-7, with TRBD2 identical over 7 bases. The CDR3 has 16 residues. Per the germline V gene, CDR1 is LGHNA and CDR2 is YNFKEQ. Trimming at V came to 2 bases and at J to 0 bases, leaving 7 bases not matched to a gene. CDR3 sequence: CASSQSSAGASYEQYF. DNA for the CDR3: TGTGCCAGCAGCCAATCCTCGGCGGGAGCCTCCTACGAGCAGTACTTC.

The gene calls are TRBV7-9 and TRBJ2-7; tentatively, D is TRBD1 (6 bases). This CDR3 has 16 residues. Deletions cut 1 base from V and 2 bases from J, with 15 bases between. The germline V gene has CDR1 SEHNR and CDR2 FQNEAQ (reference sequence). The CDR3 sequence is CASSLGLGTTTYEQYF. The CDR3 region has the DNA TGTGCCAGCAGCTTAGGTCTCGGGACAACAACCTACGAGCAGTACTTC.

The V gene is TRBV7-6, the J gene TRBJ2-7, with 10 bases aligning to TRBD1. Germline V gene sequence: CDR1 SGHVS, CDR2 FNYEAQ. The CDR3 has 17 amino acids. V dropped 0 bases and J dropped 2; count of bases not matched to a gene: 7. CDR3 coding DNA: TGTGCCAGCAGCTTAGCGGTCGTTGGGACAGGGGCCTACGAGCAGTACTTC. Protein product: CASSLAVVGTGAYEQYF.

Regarding this clone: The same CDR3 arises from other DNA sequences in this sample as well. The chain couples TRBV27 to TRBJ2-4, with TRBD1 matching over 7 bases. V gave up 7 bases and J gave up 1 base; unmatched junction bases: 7. The V gene's germline CDR1 is MNHEY and CDR2 SMNVEV (reference sequence). The CDR3 consists of 15 residues. CDR3 loop: CASTPDRRAKNIQYF. The CDR3 nucleotides are TGTGCCAGCACCCCGGACAGGCGGGCCAAAAACATTCAGTACTTC.

The chain employs TRBV30 and TRBJ2-2; a possible D gene is TRBD1 (6 bases). V was pared by 4 bases and J by 6 bases, with 6 bases between. Germline V CDR1 and CDR2: GTSNPN, SVGIG (reference sequence). The CDR3 is 11 residues long. The CDR3 bases are TGTGCCTGGACAGGGGCCGGGGAGCTGTTTTTT. Translated, it gives CAWTGAGELFF.

The rearrangement uses TRBV19 and TRBJ2-1, with 8 bases identical to TRBD2. The CDR3 loop spans 16 amino acids. Germline V CDR1 and CDR2: LNHDA, SQIVND (reference sequence). J lost 5 bases, V lost 2 bases, and 8 bases had no gene match. CDR3 nucleotides: TGTGCCAGTAGTATAATTGGCGGGAGGCCTAACAATGAGCAGTTCTTC. This codes for CASSIIGGRPNNEQFF.

The V and J genes are TRBV4-1 and TRBJ2-1; 11 bases are shared with TRBD2. Looked up from germline, CDR1 is MGHRA and CDR2 is YSYEKL. The CDR3 is 17 residues long. With 5 bases clipped from V and 4 bases from J, the junction kept 10 bases outside the gene matches. The CDR3, as DNA: TGCGCCAGCAGCACAAGGGCACTAGCGGGAGTATACAATGAGCAGTTCTTC. Its translation: CASSTRALAGVYNEQFF.

This chain joins TRBV7-2 and TRBJ2-5; 8 bases line up with TRBD2. TRBJ2-7 explains the end of the DNA better; the J call may be wrong. From germline, CDR1 is SGHTA and CDR2 FQGNSA. The CDR3 extends over 15 amino acids. CDR3 protein: CASSLVAGGPHEQYF. As DNA, the CDR3 is TGTGCCAGCAGCTTAGTTGCGGGAGGCCCTCACGAGCAGTACTTC.

CDR3 in DNA: TGTGCCAGCAGCGTCGGGAGGGCCGGCTACGAGCAGTACTTC. It encodes CASSVGRAGYEQYF. The chain carries TRBV9 and TRBJ2-7; 8 bases fit TRBD2. The V gene's germline CDR1 is SGDLS and CDR2 YYNGEE. The CDR3 contains 14 residues. With 2 bases clipped from V and 3 bases from J, the junction kept 4 bases outside the gene matches.

This rearrangement joins TRBV19 to TRBJ2-7; 8 bases match TRBD1. With V trimmed by 3 bases and J by 1 base, 5 bases remained unmatched. The CDR3 length is 15 residues. CDR1 and CDR2 (germline): LNHDA, SQIVND (reference sequence). The CDR3 DNA reads TGTGCCAGTAGTATTTCAGGGGGCTCATCCTACGAGCAGTACTTC. Translation: CASSISGGSSYEQYF.

V usage is TRBV6-5 and J usage is TRBJ2-7; 11 positions agree with TRBD2. This CDR3 is 15 amino acids long. CDR1 is MNHEY and CDR2 is SVGAGI in the germline V gene. Trimming at V came to 6 bases and at J to 3 bases, leaving 7 bases not matched to a gene. In DNA, the CDR3 is TGTGCCAGCAGACCCGGACTAGCGGGTTTCTACGAGCAGTACTTC. Translating it yields CASRPGLAGFYEQYF.

V gene TRBV9 combines with J gene TRBJ1-2; tentative D call: TRBD1 (6 bases). Germline CDR1 and CDR2: SGDLS and YYNGEE. The CDR3 is 14 amino acids. V was trimmed by 0 bases and J by 5 bases, leaving 11 bases between them. CDR3: CASSVGTARYGYTF. CDR3 DNA sequence: TGTGCCAGCAGCGTAGGGACAGCTCGGTATGGCTACACCTTC.

The chain links TRBV7-8 to TRBJ1-2; 8 bases are a match to TRBD1. V shed 5 bases and J 2 bases; nucleotides not matched to a gene: 7. Germline V lookup: CDR1 SGHVS, CDR2 FQNEAQ. The CDR3 consists of 15 residues. The CDR3 region is CASSDGQGKNYGYTF. Here the CDR3 DNA reads TGTGCCAGCAGCGACGGACAGGGAAAAAACTATGGCTACACCTTC. Supplemented by reference TRBV7-8 and TRBJ1-2, the full variable domain reads GAGVSQSPRYKVAKRGQDVALRCDPISGHVSLFWYQQALGQGPEFLTYFQNEAQLDKSGLPSDRFFAERPEGSVSTLKIQRTQQEDSAVYLCASSDGQGKNYGYTFGSGTRLTVV.

The chain links TRBV5-1 to TRBJ2-3; D possibly corresponds to TRBD2 (6 bases). Germline V gives CDR1 SGHRS, CDR2 YFSETQ. Trimming stripped 0 bases from V and 3 bases from J, with 11 bases between. The CDR3 consists of 15 residues. The CDR3 region is CASSLVARDTDTQYF. The CDR3 DNA is TGCGCCAGCAGCTTGGTTGCGCGGGATACAGATACGCAGTATTTT.

The chain couples TRBV6-5 to TRBJ1-4; 7 nucleotides match TRBD1. V was clipped by 2 bases and J by 8 bases; unmatched bases: 5. This CDR3 region has 14 residues. Germline loops: CDR1 MNHEY, CDR2 SVGAGI. The CDR3 DNA reads TGTGCCAGCAGTTACCAGGGGGTAAAAGAAAAACTGTTTTTT. Translated: CASSYQGVKEKLFF.

This clone was seen only once. The gene calls are TRBV4-2 and TRBJ2-5, with TRBD1 identical over 9 bases. Trimming cost V 3 bases and J 5 bases; bases outside gene matches: 4. The CDR3 totals 14 residues. CDR1 LGHNA and CDR2 YNFKEQ come from the germline V gene. The chain's CDR3 is CASSQGQGRETQYF. The CDR3 region has the DNA TGTGCCAGCAGCCAGGGACAGGGCCGGGAGACCCAGTACTTC.

This clone came up a few times. The V gene is TRBV27, the J gene TRBJ1-5; D uncertain. CDR3 length: 16 amino acids. V shed 4 bases and J shed 0 bases, with 13 bases lying between them. The germline gives CDR1 MNHEY, CDR2 SMNVEV (reference sequence). The DNA for the CDR3 is TGTGCCAGCAGTTCCCGAACAGAGTATAGCAATCAGCCCCAGCATTTT. Its translation is CASSSRTEYSNQPQHF.

The chain couples TRBV7-2 to TRBJ1-4, with TRBD1 identical over 7 bases. There are 17 residues in the CDR3. The ends lost 6 bases at V and 2 bases at J; junction bases unmatched: 12. Germline CDR1 is SGHTA and CDR2 is FQGNSA. The DNA of the CDR3 is TGTGCCAGCAGTACAGGGGAAGTGGTGACGACTAATGAAAAACTGTTTTTT. This gives the protein CASSTGEVVTTNEKLFF. Combining the CDR3 with reference TRBV7-2 and TRBJ1-4 gives the whole variable domain GAGVSQSPSNKVTEKGKDVELRCDPISGHTALYWYRQSLGQGLEFLIYFQGNSAPDKSGLPSDRFSAERTGGSVSTLTIQRTQQEDSAVYLCASSTGEVVTTNEKLFFGSGTQLSVL.

The chain couples TRBV16 to TRBJ2-7; D is unresolved. Trimming took off 5 bases at V and 1 base at J, with 12 bases between the two ends. Germline loops: CDR1 KGHSY, CDR2 FQNENV. The CDR3 runs to 14 residues. The CDR3 coding sequence is TGTGCCAGCAGCACAAGGTCAGGTTCCTACGAGCAGTACTTC. Residues: CASSTRSGSYEQYF.

V is TRBV7-2 and J is TRBJ2-5; D gene uncertain. The last part of the DNA fits TRBJ2-7 better; the J call may be wrong. This CDR3 region has 12 residues. The V gene's germline CDR1 is SGHTA and CDR2 FQGNSA. CDR3 coding DNA: TGTGCCAGCAGCTTAGCCCCCTACGAGCAGTACTTC. It encodes CASSLAPYEQYF.

Only one count was recorded for this clone. V usage is TRBV7-9 and J usage is TRBJ2-1, with 8 nucleotides matching TRBD2. The CDR3 has 18 amino acids. Looked up from germline, CDR1 is SEHNR and CDR2 is FQNEAQ (reference sequence). V trimming: 0 bases; J trimming: 1 base; junction bases outside the gene matches: 8. The CDR3 coding sequence is TGTGCCAGCAGCTTAGCGGAAGCGGGAGTCCGATCCTACAATGAGCAGTTCTTC. It encodes CASSLAEAGVRSYNEQFF.

This clone occurred once. The rearrangement uses TRBV11-2 and TRBJ2-3; 7 bases align to TRBD2. Looked up from germline, CDR1 is SGHAT and CDR2 is FQNNGV. V trimming: 6 bases; J trimming: 5 bases; junction bases outside the gene matches: 11. This CDR3 is 15 amino acids long. This CDR3 is CASRSSGDPRDTQYF. CDR3 coding DNA: TGTGCCAGCAGATCCAGCGGGGACCCCCGAGATACGCAGTATTTT.

This rearrangement joins TRBV10-1 to TRBJ2-1; D not certain. The CDR3 extends over 13 amino acids. V dropped 6 bases and J dropped 7 bases, with 13 bases sitting between them. The germline V gene encodes CDR1 WNHNN and CDR2 SYGVQD (reference sequence). CDR3 sequence (DNA): TGCGCCAGCAGAGGAGCTCAAGAGAATGAGCAGTTCTTC. Protein: CASRGAQENEQFF.